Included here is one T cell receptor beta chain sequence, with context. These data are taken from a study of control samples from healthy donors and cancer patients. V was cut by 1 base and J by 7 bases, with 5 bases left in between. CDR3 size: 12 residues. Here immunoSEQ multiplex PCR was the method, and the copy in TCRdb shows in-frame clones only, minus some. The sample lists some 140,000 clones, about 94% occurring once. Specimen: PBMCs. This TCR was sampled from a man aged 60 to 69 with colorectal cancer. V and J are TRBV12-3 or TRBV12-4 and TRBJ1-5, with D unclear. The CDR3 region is CASSLEPQPQHF. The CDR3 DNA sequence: TGTGCCAGCAGTTTAGAACCGCAGCCCCAGCATTTT.